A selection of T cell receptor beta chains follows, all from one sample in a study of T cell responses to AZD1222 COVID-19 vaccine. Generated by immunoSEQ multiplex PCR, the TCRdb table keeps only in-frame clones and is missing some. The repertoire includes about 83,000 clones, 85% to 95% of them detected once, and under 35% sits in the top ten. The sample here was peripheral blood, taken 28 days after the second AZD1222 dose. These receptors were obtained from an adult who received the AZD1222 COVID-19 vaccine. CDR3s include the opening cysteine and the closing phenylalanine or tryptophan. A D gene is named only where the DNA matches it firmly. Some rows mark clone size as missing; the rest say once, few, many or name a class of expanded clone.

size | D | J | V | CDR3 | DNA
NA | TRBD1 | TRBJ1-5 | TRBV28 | CASSTKTGVGNQPQHF | TGTGCCAGCAGTACCAAGACAGGGGTCGGCAATCAGCCCCAGCATTTT
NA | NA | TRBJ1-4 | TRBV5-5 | CASSANTGATNEKLFF | TGTGCCAGCAGCGCAAACACGGGTGCAACTAATGAAAAACTGTTTTTT
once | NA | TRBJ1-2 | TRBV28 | CASRRRGRVPDYTF | TGTGCCAGCAGACGCCGAGGAAGGGTTCCTGACTACACCTTC
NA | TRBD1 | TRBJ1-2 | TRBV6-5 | CASSYGYTGGSYGYTF | TGTGCCAGCAGTTACGGTTACACAGGGGGCAGCTATGGCTACACCTTC
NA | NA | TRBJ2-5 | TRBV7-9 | CASSLTGQPRETQYF | TGTGCCAGCAGCTTGACCGGACAGCCGCGAGAGACCCAGTACTTC
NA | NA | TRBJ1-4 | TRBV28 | CASIRGGPVSEKLFF | TGTGCCAGCATCCGGGGAGGACCTGTAAGTGAAAAACTGTTTTTT
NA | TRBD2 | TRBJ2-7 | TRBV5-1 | CASSLVTSGSYEQYF | TGCGCCAGCAGCTTGGTGACTAGCGGCTCCTACGAGCAGTACTTC
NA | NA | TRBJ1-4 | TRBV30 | CAWSVGTRLGEKLFF | TGTGCCTGGAGTGTGGGGACAAGGTTAGGTGAAAAACTGTTTTTT
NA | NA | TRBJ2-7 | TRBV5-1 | CASSFFGTPAYEQYF | TGCGCCAGCAGCTTTTTTGGGACTCCCGCGTACGAGCAGTACTTC
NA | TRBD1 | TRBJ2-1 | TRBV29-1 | CSGDRGNEQFF | TGCAGCGGAGACAGGGGCAATGAGCAGTTCTTC
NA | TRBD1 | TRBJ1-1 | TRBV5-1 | CASSLQGGSMNTEAFF | TGCGCCAGCAGCTTGCAAGGGGGCAGTATGAACACTGAAGCTTTCTTT
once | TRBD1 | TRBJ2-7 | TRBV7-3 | CASSLGGQGHEQYF | TGTGCCAGCAGCTTAGGAGGACAGGGCCACGAGCAGTACTTC
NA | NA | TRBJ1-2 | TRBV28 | CASSPQGYGYTF | TGTGCCAGCAGTCCGCAGGGTTATGGCTACACCTTC
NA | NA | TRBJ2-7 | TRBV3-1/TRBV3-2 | CASSQEPDEQYF | TGTGCCAGCAGCCAAGAACCAGACGAGCAGTACTTC
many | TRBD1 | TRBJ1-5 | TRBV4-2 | CASSQDYGQVGQPQHF | TGTGCCAGCAGCCAAGACTATGGACAGGTAGGCCAGCCCCAGCATTTT
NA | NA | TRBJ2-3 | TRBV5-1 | CASSGPWESSTDTQYF | TGCGCCAGCAGCGGGCCTTGGGAATCTAGCACAGATACGCAGTATTTT
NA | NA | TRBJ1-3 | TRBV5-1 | CASSLAGTTSGNTIYF | TGCGCCAGCAGCTTGGCGGGGACAACCTCTGGAAACACCATATATTTT
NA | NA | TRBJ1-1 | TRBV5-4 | CASSYDTPMNTEAFF | TGTGCCAGCAGTTACGACACTCCGATGAACACTGAAGCTTTCTTT
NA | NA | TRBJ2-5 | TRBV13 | CASSFMGGQETQYF | TGTGCCAGCAGCTTTATGGGGGGCCAAGAGACCCAGTACTTC
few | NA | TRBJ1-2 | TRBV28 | CASSFSDPYGYTF | TGTGCCAGCAGTTTTAGTGACCCTTATGGCTACACCTTC
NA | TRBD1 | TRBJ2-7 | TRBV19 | CASRITGGSGEQYF | TGTGCCAGTCGAATTACAGGGGGCTCAGGGGAGCAGTACTTC
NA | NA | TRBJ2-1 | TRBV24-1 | CATGAPWPLPYQFF | TGTGCCACCGGGGCCCCCTGGCCTCTTCCTTATCAGTTCTTC
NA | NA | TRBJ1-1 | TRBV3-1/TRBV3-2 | CASSLGRAEAFF | TGTGCCAGCAGCCTTGGGAGGGCTGAAGCTTTCTTT
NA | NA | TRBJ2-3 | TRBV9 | CASSLSQRLTDTQYF | TGTGCCAGCAGCCTTTCACAGCGCCTCACAGATACGCAGTATTTT
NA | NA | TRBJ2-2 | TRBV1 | CTSSQLASKELFF | TGCACCAGCAGCCAACTAGCGAGCAAGGAGCTGTTTTTT
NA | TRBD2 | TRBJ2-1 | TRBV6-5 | CASSSWTSGSGKQFF | TGTGCCAGCAGTTCCTGGACTAGCGGGAGTGGGAAGCAGTTCTTC
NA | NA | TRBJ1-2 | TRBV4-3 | CASSQERVSYGYTF | TGCGCCAGCAGCCAAGAGCGGGTCTCCTATGGCTACACCTTC
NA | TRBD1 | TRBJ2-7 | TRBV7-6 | CASSLGGGPRYEQYF | TGTGCCAGCAGCTTAGGAGGGGGCCCCAGGTACGAGCAGTACTTC
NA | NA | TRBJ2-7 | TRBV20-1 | CSATRDGQYF | TGCAGTGCTACGAGGGATGGGCAGTACTTC
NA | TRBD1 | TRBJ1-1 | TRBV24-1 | CATPAPDRGNTEAFF | TGTGCCACCCCCGCGCCCGACAGGGGGAACACTGAAGCTTTCTTT
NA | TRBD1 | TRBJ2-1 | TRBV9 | CASSPGQVLTVRNEQFF | TGTGCCAGCAGCCCTGGACAGGTCCTTACCGTGAGGAATGAGCAGTTCTTC
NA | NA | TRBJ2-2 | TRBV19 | CASETGSGELFF | TGTGCCAGCGAAACAGGGTCCGGGGAGCTGTTTTTT
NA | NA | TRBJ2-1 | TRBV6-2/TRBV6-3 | CASSFLGESYNEQFF | TGTGCCAGCAGCTTCTTGGGTGAAAGCTACAATGAGCAGTTCTTC
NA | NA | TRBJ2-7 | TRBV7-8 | CASSLRGRSSYEQYF | TGTGCCAGCAGCTTAAGGGGACGCTCCTCGTACGAGCAGTACTTC
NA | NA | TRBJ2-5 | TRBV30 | CAWRNRLQETQYF | TGTGCCTGGAGAAACAGACTACAAGAGACCCAGTACTTC
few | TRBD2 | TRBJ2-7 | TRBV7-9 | CASSPPGTSLSSQYF | TGTGCCAGCAGCCCACCCGGGACTAGTCTGTCCTCGCAGTACTTC
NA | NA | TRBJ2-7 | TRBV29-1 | CSVDTGTHRGGYEQYF | TGCAGCGTCGATACCGGGACCCATCGTGGTGGCTACGAGCAGTACTTC
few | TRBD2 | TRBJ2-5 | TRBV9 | CASSVAGGPETQYF | TGTGCCAGCAGCGTAGCGGGAGGGCCAGAGACCCAGTACTTC